These 7 T cell receptor beta chains were sequenced from one sample in a study of cytomegalovirus exposure and HLA in healthy donors. 13 Jbeta primers and 60 Vbeta primers were used for the PCR. Produced via immunoSEQ multiplex PCR; TCRdb's table is partial and in-frame only. The repertoire has approximately 170,000 clones, 83% of them found once; the top ten carry 4.1%. The sample was PBMCs. Receptor source: a man between 45 and 60 years old in good health and CMV-seropositive.

In its sample, this clone was seen once. This rearrangement joins TRBV9 to TRBJ1-5; 12 nucleotides line up with TRBD1. Trimming took 2 bases from V and 6 from J; bases not matched to a gene: 0. The CDR3 totals 14 residues. Germline V gives CDR1 SGDLS, CDR2 YYNGEE. The CDR3 nucleotides read TGTGCCAGCAGCGTGGGACAGGGGGCTCAGCCCCAGCATTTT. Translation: CASSVGQGAQPQHF. The entire variable domain, with the rest obtained from reference TRBV9 and TRBJ1-5, is as follows: DSGVTQTPKHLITATGQRVTLRCSPRSGDLSVYWYQQSLDQGLQFLIQYYNGEERAKGNILERFSAQQFPDLHSELNLSSLELGDSALYFCASSVGQGAQPQHFGDGTRLSIL.

The rearrangement joins TRBV5-1 to TRBJ1-4; 7 bases line up with TRBD1. V gave up 0 bases and J gave up 1 base; unmatched junction bases: 0. The CDR3 extends over 15 amino acids. The V gene's germline CDR1 is SGHRS and CDR2 YFSETQ. The CDR3 bases are TGCGCCAGCAGCTTGGGGACAGGAACTAATGAAAAACTGTTTTTT. Protein: CASSLGTGTNEKLFF.

This chain connects TRBV27 to TRBJ2-7; unclear D gene. Looked up from germline, CDR1 is MNHEY and CDR2 is SMNVEV (reference sequence). The V gene lost 2 bases and the J gene lost 3 bases, with 8 bases spanning the gap. The CDR3 runs 13 residues. The CDR3 protein is CASSLTIYYEQYF. The CDR3 DNA follows: TGTGCCAGCAGTTTAACCATCTACTACGAGCAGTACTTC.

This clone appeared a few times. The V gene is TRBV5-1, the J gene TRBJ2-5, with D hard to call. The V end was cut by 2 bases, the J end by 2 bases, with 4 bases between. From germline, CDR1 is SGHRS and CDR2 YFSETQ. CDR3 size: 12 residues. The CDR3 region has the DNA TGCGCCAGCAGCTTCCTTCAAGAGACCCAGTACTTC. Residues: CASSFLQETQYF.

This chain joins TRBV10-3 and TRBJ1-3; weak D call: TRBD1 (5 bases). This CDR3 is 16 amino acids long. Germline V lookup: CDR1 ENHRY, CDR2 SYGVKD. The V and J ends lost 0 bases and 0 bases respectively, with 9 bases between them. CDR3 coding DNA: TGTGCCATCAGTGAGTCGTCAGGGAACTCTGGAAACACCATATATTTT. Protein sequence: CAISESSGNSGNTIYF.

CDR3 in amino acids: CAWSPDRGSLRDQPQHF. The CDR3 DNA sequence: TGTGCCTGGAGTCCGGACAGGGGGAGCCTAAGGGATCAGCCCCAGCATTTT. The rearrangement joins TRBV30 to TRBJ1-5; 10 bases line up with TRBD1. CDR1 and CDR2 (germline): GTSNPN, SVGIG (reference sequence). Trimming cost V 2 bases and J 5 bases; bases outside gene matches: 12. The CDR3 extends over 17 amino acids.

The chain carries TRBV5-1 and TRBJ2-3, with 12 bases matching TRBD1. Germline values: CDR1 SGHRS, CDR2 YFSETQ. J was trimmed by 8 bases and V by 2 bases; bases with no gene match: 6. The CDR3 has 15 amino acids. CDR3 DNA sequence: TGCGCCAGCAGCTTCGGGGACAGGGGGCAGGGTACGCAGTATTTT. Translated, it gives CASSFGDRGQGTQYF.